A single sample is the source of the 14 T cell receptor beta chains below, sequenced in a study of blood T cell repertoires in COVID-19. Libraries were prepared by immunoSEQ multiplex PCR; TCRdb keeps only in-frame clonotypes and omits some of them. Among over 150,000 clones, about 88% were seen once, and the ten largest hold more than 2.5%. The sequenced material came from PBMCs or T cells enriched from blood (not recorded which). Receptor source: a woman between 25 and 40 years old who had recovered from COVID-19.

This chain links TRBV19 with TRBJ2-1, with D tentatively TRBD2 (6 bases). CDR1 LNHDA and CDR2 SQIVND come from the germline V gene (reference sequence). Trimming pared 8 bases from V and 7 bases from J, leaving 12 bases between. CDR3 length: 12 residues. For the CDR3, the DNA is TGTGCCAGTCGAGGTCTAGCGAATGAGCAGTTCTTC. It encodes CASRGLANEQFF.

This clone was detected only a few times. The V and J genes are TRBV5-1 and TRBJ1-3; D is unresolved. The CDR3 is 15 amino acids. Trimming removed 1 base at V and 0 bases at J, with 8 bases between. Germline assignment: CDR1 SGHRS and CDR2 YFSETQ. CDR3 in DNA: TGCGCCAGCAGCTTGTCGAGAGCCTCTGGAAACACCATATATTTT. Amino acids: CASSLSRASGNTIYF.

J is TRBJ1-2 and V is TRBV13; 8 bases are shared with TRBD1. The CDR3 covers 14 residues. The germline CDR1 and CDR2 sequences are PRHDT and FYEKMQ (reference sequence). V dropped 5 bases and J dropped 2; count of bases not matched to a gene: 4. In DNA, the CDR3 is TGTGCCAGCAGCCTGGACAGGGCAAACTATGGCTACACCTTC. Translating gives CASSLDRANYGYTF.

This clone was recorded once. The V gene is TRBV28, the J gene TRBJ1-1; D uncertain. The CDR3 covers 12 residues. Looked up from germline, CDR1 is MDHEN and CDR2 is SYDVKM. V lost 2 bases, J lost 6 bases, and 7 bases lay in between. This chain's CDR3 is CASSLGSPEAFF. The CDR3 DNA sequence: TGTGCCAGCAGTTTAGGCTCGCCTGAAGCTTTCTTT.

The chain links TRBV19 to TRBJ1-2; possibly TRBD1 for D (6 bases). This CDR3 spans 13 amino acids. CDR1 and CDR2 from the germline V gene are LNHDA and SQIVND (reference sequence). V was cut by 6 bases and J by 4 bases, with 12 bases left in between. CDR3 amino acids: CASRPTGLYGYTF. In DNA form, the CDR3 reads TGTGCCAGTAGGCCGACAGGCCTCTATGGCTACACCTTC.

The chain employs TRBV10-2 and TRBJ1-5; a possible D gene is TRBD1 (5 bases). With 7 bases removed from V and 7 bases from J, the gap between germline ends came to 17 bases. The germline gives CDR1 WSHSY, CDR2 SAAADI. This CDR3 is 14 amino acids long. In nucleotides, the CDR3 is TGCGCCAGCACCGGGGGAGGTCGGGACCAGCCCCAGCATTTT. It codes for CASTGGGRDQPQHF.

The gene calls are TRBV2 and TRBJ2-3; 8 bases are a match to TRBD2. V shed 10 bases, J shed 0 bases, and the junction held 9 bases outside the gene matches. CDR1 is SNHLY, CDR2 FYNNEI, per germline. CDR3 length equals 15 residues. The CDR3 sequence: CANSRGASSTDTQYF. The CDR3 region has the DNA TGTGCCAACTCGCGGGGGGCGTCTAGCACAGATACGCAGTATTTT.

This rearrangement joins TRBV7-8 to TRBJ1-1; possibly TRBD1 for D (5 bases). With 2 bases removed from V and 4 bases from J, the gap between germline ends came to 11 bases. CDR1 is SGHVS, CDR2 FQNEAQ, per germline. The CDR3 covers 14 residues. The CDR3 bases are TGTGCCAGCAGCTTAAACAGGCGGCGCACTGAAGCTTTCTTT. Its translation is CASSLNRRRTEAFF.

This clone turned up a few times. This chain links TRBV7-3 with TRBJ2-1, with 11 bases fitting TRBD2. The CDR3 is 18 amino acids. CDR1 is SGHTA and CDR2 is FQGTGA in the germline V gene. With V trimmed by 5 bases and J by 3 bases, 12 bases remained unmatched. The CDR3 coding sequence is TGTGCCAGCAGCCCAAAACCCCCCGGGACTAGCGGCTACAATGAGCAGTTCTTC. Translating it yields CASSPKPPGTSGYNEQFF.

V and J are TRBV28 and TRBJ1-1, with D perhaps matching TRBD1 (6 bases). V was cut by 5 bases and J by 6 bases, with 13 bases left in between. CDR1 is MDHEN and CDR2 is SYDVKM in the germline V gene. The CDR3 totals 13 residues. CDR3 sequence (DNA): TGTGCCAGCAGTCCCGGGGGGCGCCCTGAAGCTTTCTTT. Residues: CASSPGGRPEAFF.

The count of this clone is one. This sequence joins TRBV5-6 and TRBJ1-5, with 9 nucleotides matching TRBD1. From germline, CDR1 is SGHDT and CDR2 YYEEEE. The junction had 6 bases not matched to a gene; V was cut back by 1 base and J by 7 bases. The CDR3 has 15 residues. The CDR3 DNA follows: TGTGCCAGCAGCTTGAGGGGACAGGGTGTGCAGCCCCAGCATTTT. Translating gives CASSLRGQGVQPQHF.

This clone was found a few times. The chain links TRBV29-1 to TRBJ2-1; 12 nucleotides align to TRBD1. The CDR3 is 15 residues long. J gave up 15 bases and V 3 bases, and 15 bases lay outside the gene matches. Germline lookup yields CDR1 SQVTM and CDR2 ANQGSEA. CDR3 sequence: CSVDSGGQGARRVFF. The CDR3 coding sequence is TGCAGCGTTGACTCCGGGGGACAGGGGGCTCGGAGGGTGTTCTTC.

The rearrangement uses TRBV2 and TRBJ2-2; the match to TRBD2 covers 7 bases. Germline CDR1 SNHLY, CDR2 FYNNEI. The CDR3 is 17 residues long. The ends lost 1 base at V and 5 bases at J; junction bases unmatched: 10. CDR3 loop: CASSEVRLAAGTGELFF. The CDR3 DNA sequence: TGTGCCAGCAGTGAAGTGCGCCTAGCGGCCGGTACCGGGGAGCTGTTTTTT.

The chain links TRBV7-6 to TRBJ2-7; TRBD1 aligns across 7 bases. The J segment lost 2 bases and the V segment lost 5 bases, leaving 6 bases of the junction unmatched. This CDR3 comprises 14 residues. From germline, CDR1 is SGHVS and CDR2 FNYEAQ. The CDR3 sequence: CASSMNRGAYEQYF. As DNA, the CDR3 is TGTGCCAGCAGCATGAACAGGGGAGCCTACGAGCAGTACTTC.